The next 16 T cell receptor beta chains were all read from a single sample in a study of blood T cell repertoires in COVID-19. The table came from immunoSEQ multiplex PCR; TCRdb's copy has only in-frame clones and leaves some out. The sample records just over 150,000 clones, 80% being singletons. Specimen: peripheral blood. The receptors were gathered from a man aged 60 to 69 with acute or convalescent COVID-19.

This CDR3 reads CASSEPRSGDYGYTF. Here the CDR3 DNA reads TGTGCCAGCAGTGAGCCCAGGTCGGGGGACTATGGCTACACCTTC. The V gene is TRBV6-6, the J gene TRBJ1-2, with D possibly matching TRBD1 (5 bases). Germline-derived CDR1 and CDR2 are MNHNY and SVGAGI (reference sequence). V lost 5 bases to trimming and J lost 3 bases, with 16 bases between them. The CDR3 is 15 amino acids.

This rearrangement joins TRBV7-5 to TRBJ1-1; the table's TRBD1 call for D was not verified on the DNA. TRBV7-5 is labeled a pseudogene. CDR3 size: 21 residues. CDR3 DNA: TGTGCCAGAAGCTTAGCCTTGTCTTGGGGCTTAAAAAAAAACGAGGACACTGAAGCTTTCTTT. This codes for CARSLALSWGLKKNEDTEAFF.

This clone has only one observation. V and J are TRBV7-8 and TRBJ2-1; D is undetermined. This CDR3 has 15 residues. Looked up from germline, CDR1 is SGHVS and CDR2 is FQNEAQ. V lost 0 bases and J 4 bases, leaving 10 bases between the germline ends. The CDR3: CASSLARHPYNEQFF. For the CDR3, the DNA is TGTGCCAGCAGCTTAGCGCGGCACCCTTACAATGAGCAGTTCTTC.

The chain employs TRBV13 and TRBJ2-3, with 11 positions matching TRBD2. Trimming removed 3 bases from V and 0 bases from J; junction bases left unmatched: 5. Germline CDR1 is PRHDT and CDR2 is FYEKMQ (reference sequence). This CDR3 region has 17 residues. CDR3 in DNA: TGTGCCAGCAGCTTGTCGGGACTAGCGGATAGCACAGATACGCAGTATTTT. Translation: CASSLSGLADSTDTQYF.

The chain carries TRBV2 and TRBJ1-2; tentative D call: TRBD1 (6 bases). Looked up from germline, CDR1 is SNHLY and CDR2 is FYNNEI. With 8 bases removed from V and 4 bases from J, the gap between germline ends came to 17 bases. This CDR3 comprises 14 residues. CDR3 loop: CASGPQGFGYGYTF. The CDR3 DNA follows: TGTGCCAGCGGCCCCCAGGGGTTCGGCTATGGCTACACCTTC.

The J gene is TRBJ2-3, the V gene TRBV10-3; D perhaps matches TRBD2 (6 bases). V was clipped by 6 bases and J by 3 bases, with 7 bases between them. Germline V gene sequence: CDR1 ENHRY, CDR2 SYGVKD. This CDR3 spans 12 amino acids. The CDR3: CAISLATDTQYF. In DNA, the CDR3 is TGTGCCATCAGCCTAGCGACAGATACGCAGTATTTT.

The chain joins TRBV18 to TRBJ1-2, with TRBD1 matching 7 bases. CDR3 length: 15 residues. V lost 1 base, J lost 0 bases, and 2 bases stayed unmatched. The V gene's germline CDR1 is KGHSH and CDR2 LQKENI. The CDR3: CASSPRQGANYGYTF. The CDR3 DNA reads TGTGCCAGCTCACCACGACAGGGAGCTAACTATGGCTACACCTTC.

As for this clone: Other nucleotide sequences in the sample specify the same CDR3. The chain links TRBV6-5 to TRBJ1-3; tentatively, D is TRBD1 (5 bases). Germline V lookup: CDR1 MNHEY, CDR2 SVGAGI. Trimming took 6 bases from V and 2 from J, leaving 11 bases between them. This CDR3 has 14 residues. The CDR3 protein is CASSTGGTGNTIYF. The DNA for the CDR3 is TGTGCCAGCAGCACGGGGGGAACTGGAAACACCATATATTTT.

The rearrangement joins TRBV28 to TRBJ1-2; no firm D call. V dropped 2 bases and J dropped 4 bases, with 8 bases sitting between them. This CDR3 is built from 13 residues. Germline CDR1 MDHEN, CDR2 SYDVKM. The CDR3 sequence: CASSLAVLYGYTF. CDR3 nucleotides: TGTGCCAGCAGTTTAGCGGTTCTCTATGGCTACACCTTC.

The chain employs TRBV19 and TRBJ2-7; 7 bases match TRBD1. The CDR3 is 14 residues long. CDR1 is LNHDA, CDR2 SQIVND, per germline (reference sequence). V lost 4 bases and J lost 7; bases outside the gene matches: 10. The CDR3 region has the DNA TGTGCCAGTAGTAGGGACAGAGGCTATGGGGAGCAGTACTTC. Translated: CASSRDRGYGEQYF.

This clone was detected only once. CDR3 protein: CASSSGGGSNQPQHF. CDR3 DNA sequence: TGTGCCAGCAGTTCCGGGGGGGGGAGCAATCAGCCCCAGCATTTT. The chain links TRBV28 to TRBJ1-5, with D perhaps TRBD1 (5 bases). This CDR3 contains 15 residues. Trimming shortened V by 4 bases and J by 1 base, and 11 bases separated the two germline ends. Germline V gene data show CDR1 as MDHEN and CDR2 as SYDVKM.

This chain connects TRBV6-5 to TRBJ2-7, with a tentative D call TRBD2 (5 bases). This CDR3 spans 15 amino acids. The V gene's germline CDR1 is MNHEY and CDR2 SVGAGI. Trimming removed 10 bases at V and 3 bases at J, with 22 bases between. DNA of the CDR3: TGTGCCACCGCCCCATATGGGGAGACCCGCTACGAGCAGTACTTC. It is translated as CATAPYGETRYEQYF.

This chain links TRBV27 with TRBJ2-7; the match to TRBD1 covers 11 bases. V trimming: 5 bases; J trimming: 3 bases; junction bases outside the gene matches: 6. Germline values: CDR1 MNHEY, CDR2 SMNVEV (reference sequence). The length of the CDR3 is 15 residues. This CDR3 is CASSPGQGAVYEQYF. The CDR3 DNA sequence: TGTGCCAGCAGTCCCGGACAGGGGGCGGTCTACGAGCAGTACTTC.

V usage is TRBV16 and J usage is TRBJ1-1, with a tentative D call TRBD1 (5 bases). Germline lookup yields CDR1 KGHSY and CDR2 FQNENV. This CDR3 has 14 residues. Trimming pared 4 bases from V and 5 bases from J, leaving 14 bases between. This CDR3 reads CASSPLRGQTEAFF. The CDR3 nucleotides are TGTGCCAGCAGCCCCTTAAGGGGTCAAACTGAAGCTTTCTTT.

J is TRBJ1-2 and V is TRBV2; 9 positions agree with TRBD1. Per the germline V gene, CDR1 is SNHLY and CDR2 is FYNNEI. This CDR3 is 14 amino acids long. Trimming cost V 6 bases and J 2 bases; bases outside gene matches: 4. CDR3 nucleotide sequence: TGTGCCAGCAGAACACAGGGGGCAAACTATGGCTACACCTTC. It specifies CASRTQGANYGYTF.

The gene calls are TRBV9 and TRBJ2-7, with 7 positions matching TRBD1. The CDR3 loop spans 15 amino acids. The junction had 7 bases not matched to a gene; V was cut back by 0 bases and J by 4 bases. The germline gives CDR1 SGDLS, CDR2 YYNGEE. The CDR3 protein is CASSVEGAPRYEQYF. The CDR3 DNA sequence: TGTGCCAGCAGCGTAGAGGGGGCACCACGGTACGAGCAGTACTTC.